This T cell receptor (beta chain) was sequenced in a study of T cells in narcolepsy. On the study more broadly: Enrolled donors included narcolepsy type 1 or type 2 patients and healthy controls.

V was pared by 5 bases and J by 0 bases, with 10 bases between. The CDR3 extends over 13 amino acids. CDR1 is SQVTM and CDR2 is ANQGSEA in the germline V gene. Study findings and constraints: Comparing one patient's CSF and blood CD4+ clonotypes highlighted HCRT- and TRIB2-specific autoreactive clonotypes. Blood of same and different patients, but not healthy controls, reportedly held recurring autoreactive clonotypes.

The repertoire was sequenced with immunoSEQ multiplex PCR; TCRdb's copy has only in-frame clones and lacks some. The sample holds about 40,000 clones, 70% to 90% seen once. A remark on this clone: The antigen remains undetermined.

The V gene is TRBV29-1, the J gene TRBJ1-2; D not resolved. The receptor's source is a human donor with narcolepsy. The sample consisted of CD45RA- memory CD4+ T cells from PBMCs. CDR3 coding DNA: TGCAGCGTTAACATTAACACTAACTATGGCTACACCTTC. Translation gives CSVNINTNYGYTF.